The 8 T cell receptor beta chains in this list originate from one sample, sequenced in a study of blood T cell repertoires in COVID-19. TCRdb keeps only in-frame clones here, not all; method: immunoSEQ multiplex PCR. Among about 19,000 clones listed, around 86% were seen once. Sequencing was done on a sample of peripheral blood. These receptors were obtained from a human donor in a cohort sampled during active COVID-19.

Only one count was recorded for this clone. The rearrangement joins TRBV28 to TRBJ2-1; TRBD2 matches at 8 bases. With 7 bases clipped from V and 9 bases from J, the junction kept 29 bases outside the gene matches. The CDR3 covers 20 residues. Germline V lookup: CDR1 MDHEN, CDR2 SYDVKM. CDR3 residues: CASTSGGSWSGSQLFGEQFF. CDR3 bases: TGTGCCAGCACCTCGGGGGGGTCTTGGTCGGGCTCTCAACTATTCGGTGAGCAGTTCTTC.

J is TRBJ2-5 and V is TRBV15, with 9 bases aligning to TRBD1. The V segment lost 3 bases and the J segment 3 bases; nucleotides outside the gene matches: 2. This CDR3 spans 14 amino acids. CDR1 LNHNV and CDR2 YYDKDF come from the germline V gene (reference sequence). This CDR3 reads CATSSRTGEETQYF. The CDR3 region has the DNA TGTGCCACCAGCAGCCGGACAGGGGAAGAGACCCAGTACTTC. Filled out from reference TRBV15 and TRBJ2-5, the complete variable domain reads DAMVIQNPRYQVTQFGKPVTLSCSQTLNHNVMYWYQQKSSQAPKLLFHYYDKDFNNEADTPDNFQSRRPNTSFCFLDIRSPGLGDTAMYLCATSSRTGEETQYFGPGTRLLVL.

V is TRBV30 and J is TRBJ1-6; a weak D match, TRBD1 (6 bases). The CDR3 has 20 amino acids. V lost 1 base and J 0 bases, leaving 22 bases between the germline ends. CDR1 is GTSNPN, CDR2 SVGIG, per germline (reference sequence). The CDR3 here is CAWSAYNPHRDSSYNSPLHF. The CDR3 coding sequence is TGTGCCTGGAGTGCATACAACCCGCACAGGGATAGCTCCTATAATTCACCCCTCCACTTT. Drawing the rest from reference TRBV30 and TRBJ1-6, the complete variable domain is SQTIHQWPATLVQPVGSPLSLECTVEGTSNPNLYWYRQAAGRGLQLLFYSVGIGQISSEVPQNLSASRPQDRQFILSSKKLLLSDSGFYLCAWSAYNPHRDSSYNSPLHFGNGTRLTVT.

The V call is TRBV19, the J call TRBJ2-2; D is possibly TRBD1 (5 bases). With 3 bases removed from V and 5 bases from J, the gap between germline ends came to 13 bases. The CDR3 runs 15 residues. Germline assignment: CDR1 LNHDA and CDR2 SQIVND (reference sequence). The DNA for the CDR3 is TGTGCCAGTAGTATCGCAGGGCTGAGGACCGGGGAGCTGTTTTTT. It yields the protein CASSIAGLRTGELFF.

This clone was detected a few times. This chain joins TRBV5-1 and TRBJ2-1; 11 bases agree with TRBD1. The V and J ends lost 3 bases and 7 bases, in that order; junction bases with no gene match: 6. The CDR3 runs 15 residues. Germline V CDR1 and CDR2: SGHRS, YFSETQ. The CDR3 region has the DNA TGCGCCAGCAGCTCTGGACAGGGGGCGAGAAATGAGCAGTTCTTC. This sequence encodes CASSSGQGARNEQFF.

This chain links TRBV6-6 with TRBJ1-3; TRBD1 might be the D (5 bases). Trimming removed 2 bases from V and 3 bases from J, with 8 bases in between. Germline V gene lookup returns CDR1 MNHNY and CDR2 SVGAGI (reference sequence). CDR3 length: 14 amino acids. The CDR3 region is CASSYGGLGNTIYF. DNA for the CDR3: TGTGCCAGCAGTTACGGGGGACTTGGAAACACCATATATTTT.

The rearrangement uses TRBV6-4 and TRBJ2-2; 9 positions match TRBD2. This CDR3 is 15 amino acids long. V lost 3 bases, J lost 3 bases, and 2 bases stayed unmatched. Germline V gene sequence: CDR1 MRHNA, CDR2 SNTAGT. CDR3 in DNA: TGTGCCAGCAGTGAACTAGCGGGTGACACCGGGGAGCTGTTTTTT. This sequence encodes CASSELAGDTGELFF.

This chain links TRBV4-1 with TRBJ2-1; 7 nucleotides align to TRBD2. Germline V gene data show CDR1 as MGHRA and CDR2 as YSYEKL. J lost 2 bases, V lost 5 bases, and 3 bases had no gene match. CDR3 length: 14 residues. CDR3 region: CASSLGLPYNEQFF. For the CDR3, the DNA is TGCGCCAGCAGCTTGGGACTACCCTACAATGAGCAGTTCTTC.